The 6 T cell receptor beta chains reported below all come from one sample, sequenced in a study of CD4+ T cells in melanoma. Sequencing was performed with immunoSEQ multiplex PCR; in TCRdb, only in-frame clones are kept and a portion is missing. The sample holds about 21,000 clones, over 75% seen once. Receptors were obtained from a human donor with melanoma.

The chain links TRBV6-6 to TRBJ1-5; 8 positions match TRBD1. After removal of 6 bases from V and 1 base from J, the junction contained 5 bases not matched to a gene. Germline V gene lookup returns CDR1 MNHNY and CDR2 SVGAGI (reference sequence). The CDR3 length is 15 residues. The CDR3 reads CASRVDRGSNQPQHF. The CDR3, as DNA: TGTGCCAGCAGAGTCGACAGGGGAAGCAATCAGCCCCAGCATTTT.

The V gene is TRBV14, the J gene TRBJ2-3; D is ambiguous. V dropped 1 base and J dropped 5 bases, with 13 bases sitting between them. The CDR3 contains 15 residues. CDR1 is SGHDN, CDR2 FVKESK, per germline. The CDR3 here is CASSQGIEWEDTQYF. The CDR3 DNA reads TGTGCCAGCAGCCAAGGTATAGAGTGGGAAGATACGCAGTATTTT.

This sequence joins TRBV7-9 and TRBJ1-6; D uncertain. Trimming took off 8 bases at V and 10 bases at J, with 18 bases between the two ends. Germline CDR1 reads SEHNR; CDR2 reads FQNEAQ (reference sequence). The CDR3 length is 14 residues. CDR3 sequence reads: CASSYNEVVSPLHF. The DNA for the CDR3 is TGTGCCAGCTCCTACAACGAGGTCGTCTCACCCCTCCACTTT.

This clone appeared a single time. The CDR3 region has the DNA TGTGCCAGCAGTTACAGGGGGCGGACAGATACGCAGTATTTT. Translating gives CASSYRGRTDTQYF. The J gene is TRBJ2-3, the V gene TRBV6-5; 7 bases line up with TRBD1. This CDR3 has 14 amino acids. The trim removed 2 bases at V and 3 bases at J, leaving 2 bases unmatched. Germline CDR1 and CDR2: MNHEY and SVGAGI.

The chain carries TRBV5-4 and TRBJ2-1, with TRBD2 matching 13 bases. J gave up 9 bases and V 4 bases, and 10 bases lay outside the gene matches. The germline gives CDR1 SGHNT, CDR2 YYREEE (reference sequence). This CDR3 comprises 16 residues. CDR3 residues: CASSPGLAGIYGEQFF. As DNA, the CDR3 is TGTGCCAGCAGCCCGGGACTAGCGGGGATCTATGGTGAGCAGTTCTTC.

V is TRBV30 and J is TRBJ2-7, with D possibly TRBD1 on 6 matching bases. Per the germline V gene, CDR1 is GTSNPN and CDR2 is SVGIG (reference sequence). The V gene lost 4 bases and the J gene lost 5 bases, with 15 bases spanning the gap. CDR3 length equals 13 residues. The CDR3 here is CAWNRAAFHEQYF. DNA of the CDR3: TGTGCCTGGAACAGGGCCGCGTTTCACGAGCAGTACTTC.